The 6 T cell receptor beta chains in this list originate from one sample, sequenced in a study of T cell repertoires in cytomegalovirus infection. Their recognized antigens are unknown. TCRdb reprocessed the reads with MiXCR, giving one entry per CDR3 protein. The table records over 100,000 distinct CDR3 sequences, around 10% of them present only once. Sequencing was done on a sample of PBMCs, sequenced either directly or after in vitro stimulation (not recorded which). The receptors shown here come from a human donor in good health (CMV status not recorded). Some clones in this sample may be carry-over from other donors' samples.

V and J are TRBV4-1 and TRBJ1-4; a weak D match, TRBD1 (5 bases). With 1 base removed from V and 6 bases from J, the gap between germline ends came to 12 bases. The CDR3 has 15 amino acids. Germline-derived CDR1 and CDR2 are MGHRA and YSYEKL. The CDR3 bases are TGCGCCAGCAGCCAAGCCCAGGGAGGGGATGAAAAACTGTTTTTT. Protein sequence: CASSQAQGGDEKLFF.

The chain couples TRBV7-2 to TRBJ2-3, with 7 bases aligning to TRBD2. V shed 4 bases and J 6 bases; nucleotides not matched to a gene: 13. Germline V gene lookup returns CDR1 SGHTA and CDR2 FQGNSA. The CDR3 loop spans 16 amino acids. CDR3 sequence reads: CASSSSQSGMGDTQYF. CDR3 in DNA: TGTGCCAGCAGCTCTTCGCAGAGCGGGATGGGGGATACGCAGTATTTT.

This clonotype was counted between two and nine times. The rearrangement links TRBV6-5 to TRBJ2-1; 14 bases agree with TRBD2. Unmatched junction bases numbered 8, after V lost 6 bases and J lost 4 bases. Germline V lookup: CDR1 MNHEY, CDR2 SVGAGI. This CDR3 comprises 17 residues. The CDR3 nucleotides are TGTGCCAGCAGCACCGGGACTAGCGGGAGACGATACAATGAGCAGTTCTTC. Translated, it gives CASSTGTSGRRYNEQFF.

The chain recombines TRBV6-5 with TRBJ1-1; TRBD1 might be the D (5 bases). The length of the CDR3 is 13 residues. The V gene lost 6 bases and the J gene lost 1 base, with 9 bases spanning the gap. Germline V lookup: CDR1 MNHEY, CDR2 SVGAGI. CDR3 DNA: TGTGCCAGCAGAATGACAGCGAACACTGAAGCTTTCTTT. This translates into CASRMTANTEAFF.

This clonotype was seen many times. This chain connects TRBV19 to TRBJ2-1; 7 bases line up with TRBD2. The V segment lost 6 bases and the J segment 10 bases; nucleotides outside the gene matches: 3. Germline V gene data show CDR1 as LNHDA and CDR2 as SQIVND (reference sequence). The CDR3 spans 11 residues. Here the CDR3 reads CASRGGREQFF. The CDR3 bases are TGTGCCAGTAGAGGCGGGAGAGAGCAGTTCTTC. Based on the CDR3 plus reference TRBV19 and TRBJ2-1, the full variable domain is DGGITQSPKYLFRKEGQNVTLSCEQNLNHDAMYWYRQDPGQGLRLIYYSQIVNDFQKGDIAEGYSVSREKKESFPLTVTSAQKNPTAFYLCASRGGREQFFGPGTRLTVL.

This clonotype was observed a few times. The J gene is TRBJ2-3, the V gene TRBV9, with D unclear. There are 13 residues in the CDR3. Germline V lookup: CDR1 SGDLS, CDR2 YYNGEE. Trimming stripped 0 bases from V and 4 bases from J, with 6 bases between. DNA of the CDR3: TGTGCCAGCAGCGTAGAGGTCCCAGATACGCAGTATTTT. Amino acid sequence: CASSVEVPDTQYF.